This T cell receptor beta chain was recorded in a study of shared clonotypes between healthy human individuals (dated by TCRdb to the early 2020s). Context from the whole study: A couple of women and three men aged 18 to 49 years were included in the cohort. To increase sequencing depth and limit assay-specific biases, different laboratories used diverse techniques to prepare libraries and sequence TCR repertoires. The study deeply sequenced blood TCR repertoires of several healthy adults to estimate repertoire size and the extent of clonotype sharing between individuals. Leukapheresis yielded between about 0.85 and 10 billion PBMCs per donor. For each donor, CD4 naive and CD4 memory were each run on three plates, CD8 naive on two plates, and CD8 memory on one plate. The investigation overall reported the following: Sharing across a handful of donors was observed for about 5% of naive CD4, 3% to 4% of naive CD8, 2% to 2.5% of memory CD4, and around 0.4% of memory CD8 clonotypes. Based on pairwise subsampling, the degree of clonotype sharing among donors was expected to be affected by sequencing depth. Only blood was sampled, and tissue TCR repertoires likely differ from those in blood. Estimated clonotype richness was generally larger for naive than for memory subsets. Compared with non-shared clonotypes, clonotypes shared by all four sorted-subset donors had higher generation probabilities. Even with the large sequencing depth, rarefaction of the sorted-subset datasets indicated that sequencing was incomplete. The small number of donors limited the genetic and exposure-history diversity represented.

About this clone itself: The specificity of this receptor is unknown. No base quality information exists; no much larger clone differs at one position.

From V the trimming removes 5 bases and from J it removes 7 bases, while the gene matches leave 11 bases of the junction unaccounted for. Reading from cysteine to phenylalanine, the CDR3 counts 15 amino acids. CDR3 DNA is the only sequence kept; it has 45 bases, read in frame from the first base. The CDR1 and CDR2 encoded by the germline V gene (reference sequence) are SEHNR and FQNEAQ. Using the deep immunoSEQ assay, TCR CDR3 regions were amplified from genomic DNA by multiplex PCR. Extracted genomic DNA from each cell subset was distributed evenly across all wells of several immunoSEQ 96-well plates, and each plate was treated as a replicate. For sorted subsets, roughly 200 ng of genomic DNA, equivalent to 25,000 to 35,000 T cell genomes, went into each replicate PCR. Purified libraries were quantified with a Qubit 3.0 fluorometer, sized on a Bioanalyzer 2100, and re-quantified with the KAPA Library Quantification kit. Every immunoSEQ 96-well plate was sequenced on a separate single-read 150-cycle Illumina NextSeq 550 flow cell. The authors' pipeline ran thus. Because the immunoSEQ output held only junctional sequences and lacked quality scores, the filtering could not match the filtering applied to full-length reads. To assign V/J genes and CDR3, sequences were annotated against IMGT germline references using PyIR, a Python wrapper for IgBLAST v1.9. Reads were removed for weak V/J assignments (E-value above 1e-6), missing CDR3, stop codons, out-of-frame junctions, or ambiguous translated residues. A V3J clonotype was defined by an identical inferred V gene, J gene, and CDR3 amino acid sequence. Percentage overlap between repertoires was calculated by dividing the number of shared unique clonotypes by the size of the smaller repertoire. RTK rarefaction, the Chao1 estimator, and Recon v2.1 estimates of unobserved clonotypes were used to assess repertoire richness. Generation probabilities were computed with OLGA for all TCRbeta clonotypes obtained by the gDNA method from a few donors. The clones in this table, taken by TCRdb from immuneACCESS, are in-frame only. Not every clone is retained; where verified, under half of the shortfall comes from an unresolved V gene, and the cause of the rest is unknown. That table furnishes V, J and clone size, whereas the DNA furnished D and trimming. This sample comprises approximately 2.4 million clones, approximately 96% of them detected only once. The top ten clonotypes cover around 0.13% of the sample.

The donors were healthy, HIV-negative adults who had no recently reported acute infections or vaccinations. All donors were Caucasian adults living in Nashville, Tennessee, USA. Magnetic negative selection was used to enrich CD4+ T cells, after which naive cells were positively selected on CD45RA and the negative fraction became the memory subset. After blood collection by leukapheresis, PBMCs were isolated using Ficoll-Histopaque density gradient centrifugation and then cryopreserved in the vapor phase of liquid nitrogen. Analytical flow cytometry was used to check the purity and quantity of every magnetically sorted T cell population. Genomic DNA was isolated from every sorted fraction and measured by UV absorbance on a Nanodrop 2000c.

The sequence came from a man aged 18-30 years in good health. Sequences were obtained from naive CD4+ T cells sorted from blood. Per the publication, the cell subset or site label means: CD45RA+ positively selected. The rearranged chain carries TRBV7-9 and TRBJ2-7, and TRBD1 aligns with 10 junction nucleotides. The sequence in DNA is TGTGCCAGCAGCCCGGGGACAGGGGTTTCTACGGAGCAGTACTTC. This codes for CASSPGTGVSTEQYF.